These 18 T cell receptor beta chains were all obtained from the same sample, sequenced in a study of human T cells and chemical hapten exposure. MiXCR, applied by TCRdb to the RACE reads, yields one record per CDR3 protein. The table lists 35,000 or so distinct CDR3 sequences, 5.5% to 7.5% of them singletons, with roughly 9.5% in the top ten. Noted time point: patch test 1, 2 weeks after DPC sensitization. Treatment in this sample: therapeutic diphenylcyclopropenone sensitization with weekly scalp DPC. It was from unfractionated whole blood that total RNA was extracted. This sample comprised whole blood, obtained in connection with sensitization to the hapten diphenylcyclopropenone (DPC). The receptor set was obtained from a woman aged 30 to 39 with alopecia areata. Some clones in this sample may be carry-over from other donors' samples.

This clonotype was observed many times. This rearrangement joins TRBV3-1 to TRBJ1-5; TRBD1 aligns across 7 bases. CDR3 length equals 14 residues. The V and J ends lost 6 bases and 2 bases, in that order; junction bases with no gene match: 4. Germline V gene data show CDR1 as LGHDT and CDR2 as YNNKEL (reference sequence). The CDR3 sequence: CASSPRGGNQPQHF. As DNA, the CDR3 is TGTGCCAGCAGTCCCAGGGGGGGCAATCAGCCCCAGCATTTT.

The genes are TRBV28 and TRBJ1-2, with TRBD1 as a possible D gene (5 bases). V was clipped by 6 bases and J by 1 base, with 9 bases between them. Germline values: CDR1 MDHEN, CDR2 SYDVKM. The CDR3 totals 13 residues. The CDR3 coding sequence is TGTGCCAGCAGCTACGACAGTAACTATGGCTACACCTTC. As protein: CASSYDSNYGYTF.

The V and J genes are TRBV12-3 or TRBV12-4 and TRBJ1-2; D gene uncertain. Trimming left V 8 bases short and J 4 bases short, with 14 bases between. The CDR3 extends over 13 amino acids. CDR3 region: CASGSSGSYGYTF. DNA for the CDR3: TGTGCCAGCGGGAGTTCTGGGAGCTATGGCTACACCTTC.

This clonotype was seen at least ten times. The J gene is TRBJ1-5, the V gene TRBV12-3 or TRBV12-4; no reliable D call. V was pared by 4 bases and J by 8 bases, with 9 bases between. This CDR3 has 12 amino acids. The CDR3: CASSYHVEPQHF. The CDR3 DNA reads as TGTGCCAGCAGTTACCATGTGGAGCCCCAGCATTTT.

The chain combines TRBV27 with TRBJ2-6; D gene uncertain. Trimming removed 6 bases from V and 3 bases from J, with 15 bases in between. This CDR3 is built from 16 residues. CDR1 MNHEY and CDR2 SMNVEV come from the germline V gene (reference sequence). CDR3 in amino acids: CASSLGFGVGANVLTF. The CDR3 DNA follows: TGTGCCAGCAGCTTGGGGTTTGGGGTTGGGGCCAACGTCCTGACTTTC.

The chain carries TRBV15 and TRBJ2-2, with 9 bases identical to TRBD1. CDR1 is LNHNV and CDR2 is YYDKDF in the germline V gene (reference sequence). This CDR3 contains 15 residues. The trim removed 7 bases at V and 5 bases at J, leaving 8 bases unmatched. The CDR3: CATTTTGGITGELFF. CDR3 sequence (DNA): TGTGCCACCACGACGACAGGGGGAATTACCGGGGAGCTGTTTTTT.

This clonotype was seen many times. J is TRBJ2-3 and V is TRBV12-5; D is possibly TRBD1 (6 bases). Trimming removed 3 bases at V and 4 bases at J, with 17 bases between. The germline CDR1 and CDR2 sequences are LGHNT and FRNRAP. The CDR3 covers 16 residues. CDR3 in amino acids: CASGFTAGVKADTQYF. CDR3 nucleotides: TGTGCTAGTGGTTTTACAGCAGGGGTGAAGGCAGATACGCAGTATTTT.

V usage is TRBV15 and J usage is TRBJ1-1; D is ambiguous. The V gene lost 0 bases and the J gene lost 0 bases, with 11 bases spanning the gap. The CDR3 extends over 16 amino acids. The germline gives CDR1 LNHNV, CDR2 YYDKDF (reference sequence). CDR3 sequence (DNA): TGTGCCACCAGCAGAGACTTGGGGATACTGAACACTGAAGCTTTCTTT. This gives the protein CATSRDLGILNTEAFF. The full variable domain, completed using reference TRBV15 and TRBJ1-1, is DAMVIQNPRYQVTQFGKPVTLSCSQTLNHNVMYWYQQKSSQAPKLLFHYYDKDFNNEADTPDNFQSRRPNTSFCFLDIRSPGLGDTAMYLCATSRDLGILNTEAFFGQGTRLTVV.

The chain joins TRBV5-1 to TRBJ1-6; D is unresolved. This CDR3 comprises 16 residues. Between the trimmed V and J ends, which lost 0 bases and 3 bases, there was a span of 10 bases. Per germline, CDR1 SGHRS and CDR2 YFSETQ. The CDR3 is CASSLDEGFYNSPLHF. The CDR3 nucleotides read TGCGCCAGCAGCTTGGATGAGGGCTTCTATAATTCACCCCTCCACTTT.

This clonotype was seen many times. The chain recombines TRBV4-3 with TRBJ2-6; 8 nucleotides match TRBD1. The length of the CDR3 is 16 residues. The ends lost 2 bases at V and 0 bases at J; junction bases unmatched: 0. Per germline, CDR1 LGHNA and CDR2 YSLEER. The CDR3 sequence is CASSQTGGSGANVLTF. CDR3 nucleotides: TGCGCCAGCAGCCAAACAGGGGGCTCTGGGGCCAACGTCCTGACTTTC.

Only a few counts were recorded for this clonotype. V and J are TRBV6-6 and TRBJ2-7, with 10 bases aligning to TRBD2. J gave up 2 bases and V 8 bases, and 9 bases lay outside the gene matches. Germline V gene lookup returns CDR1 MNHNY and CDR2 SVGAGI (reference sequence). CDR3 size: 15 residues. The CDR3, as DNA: TGTGCCAGCGGGACCATAGCGGGGGGACCCTACGAGCAGTACTTC. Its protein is CASGTIAGGPYEQYF.

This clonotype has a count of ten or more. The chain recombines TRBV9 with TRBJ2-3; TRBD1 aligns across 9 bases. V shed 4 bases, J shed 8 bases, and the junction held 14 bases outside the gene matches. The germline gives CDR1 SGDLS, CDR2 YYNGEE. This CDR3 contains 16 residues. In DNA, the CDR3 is TGTGCCAGCAGCACTAGACAGGGGGGACCCACGGGTACGCAGTATTTT. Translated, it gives CASSTRQGGPTGTQYF.

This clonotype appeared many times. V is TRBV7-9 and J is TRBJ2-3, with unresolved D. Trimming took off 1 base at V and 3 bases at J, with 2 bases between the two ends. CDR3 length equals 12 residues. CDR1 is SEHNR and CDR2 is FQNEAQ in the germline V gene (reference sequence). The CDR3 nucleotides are TGTGCCAGCAGCTTAGAGACAGATACGCAGTATTTT. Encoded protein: CASSLETDTQYF.

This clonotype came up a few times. CDR3 loop: CASSKTGSNQPQHF. Written as DNA, the CDR3 is TGTGCCAGTAGTAAGACAGGGAGCAATCAGCCCCAGCATTTT. V is TRBV19 and J is TRBJ1-5, with 7 bases fitting TRBD1. The CDR3 runs 14 residues. Germline CDR1 LNHDA, CDR2 SQIVND (reference sequence). Trimming cost V 4 bases and J 1 base; bases outside gene matches: 1.

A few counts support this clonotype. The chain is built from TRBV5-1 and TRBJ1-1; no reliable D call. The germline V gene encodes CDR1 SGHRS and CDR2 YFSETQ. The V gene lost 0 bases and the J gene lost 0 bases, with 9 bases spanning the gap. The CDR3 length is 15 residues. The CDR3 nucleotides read TGCGCCAGCAGCTTGGGGCGGGCCTTGAACACTGAAGCTTTCTTT. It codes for CASSLGRALNTEAFF.

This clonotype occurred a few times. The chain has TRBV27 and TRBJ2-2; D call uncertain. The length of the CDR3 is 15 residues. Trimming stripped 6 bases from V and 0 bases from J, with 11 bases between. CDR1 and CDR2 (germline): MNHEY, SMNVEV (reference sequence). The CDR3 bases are TGTGCCAGCAGACGCAACCGGGCGAACACCGGGGAGCTGTTTTTT. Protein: CASRRNRANTGELFF.

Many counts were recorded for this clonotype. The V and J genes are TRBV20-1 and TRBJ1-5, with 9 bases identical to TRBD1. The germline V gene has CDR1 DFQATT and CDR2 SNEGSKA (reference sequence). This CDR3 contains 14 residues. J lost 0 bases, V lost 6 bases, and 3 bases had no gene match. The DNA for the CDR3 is TGCAGTGCCCGGGACAGGGTTAGCAATCAGCCCCAGCATTTT. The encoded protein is CSARDRVSNQPQHF.

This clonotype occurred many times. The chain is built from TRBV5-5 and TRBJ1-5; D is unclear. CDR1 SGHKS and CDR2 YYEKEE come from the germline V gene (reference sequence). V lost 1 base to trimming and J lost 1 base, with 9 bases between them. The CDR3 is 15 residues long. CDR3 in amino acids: CASSLLSQSNQPQHF. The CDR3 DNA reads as TGTGCCAGCAGCTTGTTGAGTCAGAGCAATCAGCCCCAGCATTTT.